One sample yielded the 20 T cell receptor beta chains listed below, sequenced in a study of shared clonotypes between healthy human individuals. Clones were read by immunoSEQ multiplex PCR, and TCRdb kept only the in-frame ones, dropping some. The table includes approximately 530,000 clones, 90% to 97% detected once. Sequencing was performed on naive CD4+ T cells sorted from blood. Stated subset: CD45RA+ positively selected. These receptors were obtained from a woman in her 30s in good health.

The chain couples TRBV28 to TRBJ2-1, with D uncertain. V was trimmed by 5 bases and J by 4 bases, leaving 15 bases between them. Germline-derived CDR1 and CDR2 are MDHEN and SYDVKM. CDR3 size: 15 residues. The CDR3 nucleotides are TGTGCCAGCAGTCAGACGCAAATACCTTACAATGAGCAGTTCTTC. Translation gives CASSQTQIPYNEQFF.

The CDR3 nucleotides are TGTGCCAGCAGCTTGGGAGTTTTTGGAGGGCCTACCTACAATGAGCAGTTCTTC. It specifies CASSLGVFGGPTYNEQFF. The gene calls are TRBV5-8 and TRBJ2-1; a possible D gene is TRBD2 (6 bases). This CDR3 has 18 residues. Germline values: CDR1 SGHTS, CDR2 YDEGEE. Trimming cost V 0 bases and J 2 bases, with 18 bases left between them. Full variable domain (missing parts from reference TRBV5-8 and TRBJ2-1): EAGVTQSPTHLIKTRGQQATLRCSPISGHTSVYWYQQALGLGLQFLLWYDEGEERNRGNFPPRFSGRQFPNYSSELNVNALELEDSALYLCASSLGVFGGPTYNEQFFGPGTRLTVL.

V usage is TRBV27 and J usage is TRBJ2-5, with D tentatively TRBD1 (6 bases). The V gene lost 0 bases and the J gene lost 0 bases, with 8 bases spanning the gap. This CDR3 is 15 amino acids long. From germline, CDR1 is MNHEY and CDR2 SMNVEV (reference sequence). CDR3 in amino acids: CASSLSGQYQETQYF. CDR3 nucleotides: TGTGCCAGCAGTTTATCTGGACAGTACCAAGAGACCCAGTACTTC.

In DNA, the CDR3 is TGTGCCAGCACCTTGTATCTTTTCGACGATGAAAAACTGTTTTTT. It encodes CASTLYLFDDEKLFF. The V and J genes are TRBV2 and TRBJ1-4, with D hard to call. The V gene's germline CDR1 is SNHLY and CDR2 FYNNEI. V was trimmed by 7 bases and J by 6 bases, leaving 18 bases between them. This CDR3 spans 15 amino acids.

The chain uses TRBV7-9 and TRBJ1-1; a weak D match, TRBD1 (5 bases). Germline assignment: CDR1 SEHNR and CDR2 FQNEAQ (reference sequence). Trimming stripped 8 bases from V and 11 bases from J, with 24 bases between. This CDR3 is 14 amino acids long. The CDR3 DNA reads TGTGCCAGCTACTCCACGCTAAGAGGGGTGAGGGCTTTCTTT. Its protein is CASYSTLRGVRAFF.

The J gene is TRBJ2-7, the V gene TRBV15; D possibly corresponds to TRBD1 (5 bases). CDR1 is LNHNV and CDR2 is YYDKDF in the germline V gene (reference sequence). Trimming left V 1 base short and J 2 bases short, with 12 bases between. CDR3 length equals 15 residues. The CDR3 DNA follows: TGTGCCACCAGCAGAGCTCAGGGTTTTCCCTACGAGCAGTACTTC. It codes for CATSRAQGFPYEQYF.

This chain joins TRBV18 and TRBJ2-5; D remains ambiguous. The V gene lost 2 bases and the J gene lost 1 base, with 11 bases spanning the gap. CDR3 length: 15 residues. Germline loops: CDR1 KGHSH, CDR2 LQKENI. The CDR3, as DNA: TGTGCCAGCTCACCAGCGGCAGCCCGCCAAGAGACCCAGTACTTC. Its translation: CASSPAAARQETQYF.

CDR3 in amino acids: CASSLVFGLDENTGELFF. In nucleotides, the CDR3 is TGTGCCAGCAGCTTAGTTTTCGGGCTAGACGAGAACACCGGGGAGCTGTTTTTT. The chain is built from TRBV13 and TRBJ2-2; D not certain. The germline V and J ends were trimmed by 1 base and 1 base, with 16 bases remaining between them. The CDR3 length is 18 residues. Germline CDR1 PRHDT, CDR2 FYEKMQ (reference sequence).

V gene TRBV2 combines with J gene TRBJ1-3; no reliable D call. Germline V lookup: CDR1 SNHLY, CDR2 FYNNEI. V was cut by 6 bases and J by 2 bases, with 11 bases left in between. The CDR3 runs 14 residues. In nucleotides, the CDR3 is TGTGCCAGCAGCGAGGGTCTTCCTGGAAACACCATATATTTT. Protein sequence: CASSEGLPGNTIYF.

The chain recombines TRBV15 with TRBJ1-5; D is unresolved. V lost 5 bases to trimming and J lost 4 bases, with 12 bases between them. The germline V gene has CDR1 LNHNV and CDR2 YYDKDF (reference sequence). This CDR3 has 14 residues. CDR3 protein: CATSRDNWNQPQHF. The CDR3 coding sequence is TGTGCCACCAGCCGCGACAACTGGAATCAGCCCCAGCATTTT. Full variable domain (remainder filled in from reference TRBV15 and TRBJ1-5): DAMVIQNPRYQVTQFGKPVTLSCSQTLNHNVMYWYQQKSSQAPKLLFHYYDKDFNNEADTPDNFQSRRPNTSFCFLDIRSPGLGDTAMYLCATSRDNWNQPQHFGDGTRLSIL.

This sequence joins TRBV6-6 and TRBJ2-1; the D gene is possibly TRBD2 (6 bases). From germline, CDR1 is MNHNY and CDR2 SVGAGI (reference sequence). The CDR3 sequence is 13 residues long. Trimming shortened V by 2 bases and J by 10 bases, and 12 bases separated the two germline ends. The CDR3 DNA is TGTGCCAGCAGTTACGCGGGGTCACGGGAGCAGTTCTTC. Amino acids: CASSYAGSREQFF.

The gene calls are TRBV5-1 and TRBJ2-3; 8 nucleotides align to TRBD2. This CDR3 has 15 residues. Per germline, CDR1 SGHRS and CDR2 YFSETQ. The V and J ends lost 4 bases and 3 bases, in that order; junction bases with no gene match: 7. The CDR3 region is CASSEAGEMTDTQYF. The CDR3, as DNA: TGCGCCAGCAGCGAAGCGGGAGAGATGACAGATACGCAGTATTTT.

The CDR3 region is CASRLGYEQYF. The CDR3 nucleotides read TGTGCCAGCAGGTTGGGCTACGAGCAGTACTTC. The V gene is TRBV2, the J gene TRBJ2-7; D gene uncertain. V lost 6 bases to trimming and J lost 3 bases, with 6 bases between them. This CDR3 has 11 residues. Germline V gene data show CDR1 as SNHLY and CDR2 as FYNNEI.

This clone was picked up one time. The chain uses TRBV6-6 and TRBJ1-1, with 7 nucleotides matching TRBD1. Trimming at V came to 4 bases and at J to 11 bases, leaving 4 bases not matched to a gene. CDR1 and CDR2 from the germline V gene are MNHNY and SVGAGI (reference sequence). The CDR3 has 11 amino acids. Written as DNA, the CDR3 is TGTGCCAGCAGTTCAAGGGGGCCGGCTTTCTTT. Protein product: CASSSRGPAFF.

The CDR3 here is CASSPPGQGFMETQYF. CDR3 in DNA: TGTGCCAGCTCACCGCCGGGACAGGGGTTTATGGAGACCCAGTACTTC. The chain is built from TRBV18 and TRBJ2-5, with 10 bases identical to TRBD1. This CDR3 contains 16 residues. The V gene's germline CDR1 is KGHSH and CDR2 LQKENI. V was clipped by 3 bases and J by 5 bases; unmatched bases: 9.

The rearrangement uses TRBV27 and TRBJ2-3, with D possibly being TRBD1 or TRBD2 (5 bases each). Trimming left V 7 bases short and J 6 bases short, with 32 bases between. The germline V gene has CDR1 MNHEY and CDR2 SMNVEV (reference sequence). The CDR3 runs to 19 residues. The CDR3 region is CASTTFPGRSASGRDTQYF. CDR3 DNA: TGTGCCAGCACCACCTTCCCGGGTCGGTCCGCTTCGGGGCGGGATACGCAGTATTTT.

CDR3 sequence reads: CAISAQTSGPTYEQYF. CDR3 DNA sequence: TGTGCCATCAGTGCCCAGACTAGCGGGCCGACCTACGAGCAGTACTTC. The chain carries TRBV10-3 and TRBJ2-7; 10 bases are a match to TRBD2. Germline V gene lookup returns CDR1 ENHRY and CDR2 SYGVKD. Trimming cost V 4 bases and J 2 bases; bases outside gene matches: 8. This CDR3 contains 16 residues.

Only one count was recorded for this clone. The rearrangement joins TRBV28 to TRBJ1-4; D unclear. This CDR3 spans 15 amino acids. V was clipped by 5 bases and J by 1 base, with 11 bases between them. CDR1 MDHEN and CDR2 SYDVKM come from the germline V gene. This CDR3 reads CASSLPGITNEKLFF. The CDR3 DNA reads TGTGCCAGCAGTCTCCCCGGGATAACTAATGAAAAACTGTTTTTT.

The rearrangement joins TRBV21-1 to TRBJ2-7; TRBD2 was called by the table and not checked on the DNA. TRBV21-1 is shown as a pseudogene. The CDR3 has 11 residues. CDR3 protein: CASPGLYEQYF. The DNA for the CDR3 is TGTGCCAGCCCGGGACTTTACGAGCAGTACTTC.

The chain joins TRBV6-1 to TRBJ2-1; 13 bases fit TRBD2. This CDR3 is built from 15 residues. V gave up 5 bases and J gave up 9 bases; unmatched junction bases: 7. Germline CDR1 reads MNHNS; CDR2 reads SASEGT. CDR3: CASSRTSGSESEQFF. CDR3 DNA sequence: TGTGCCAGCAGTAGGACTAGCGGGAGTGAAAGTGAGCAGTTCTTC.